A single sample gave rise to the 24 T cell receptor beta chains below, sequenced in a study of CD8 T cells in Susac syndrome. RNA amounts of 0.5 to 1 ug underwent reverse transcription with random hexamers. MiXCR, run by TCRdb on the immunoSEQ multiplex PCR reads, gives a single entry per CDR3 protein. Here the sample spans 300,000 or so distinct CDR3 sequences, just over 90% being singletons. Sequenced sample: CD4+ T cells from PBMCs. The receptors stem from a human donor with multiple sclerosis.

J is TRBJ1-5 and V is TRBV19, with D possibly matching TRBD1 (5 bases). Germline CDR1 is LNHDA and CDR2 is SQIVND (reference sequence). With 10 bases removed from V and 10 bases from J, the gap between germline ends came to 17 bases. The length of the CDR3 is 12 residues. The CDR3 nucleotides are TGTGCCACCAAGCAGGGTTCCCAACCCCAGCATTTT. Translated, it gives CATKQGSQPQHF.

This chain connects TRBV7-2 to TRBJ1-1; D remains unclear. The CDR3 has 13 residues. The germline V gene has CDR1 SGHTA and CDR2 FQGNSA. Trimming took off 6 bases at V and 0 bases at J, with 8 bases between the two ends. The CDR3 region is CASRKGLNTEAFF. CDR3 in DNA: TGTGCCAGCAGGAAAGGGCTGAACACTGAAGCTTTCTTT.

DNA for the CDR3: TGTGCCAGCAGCGAGACAGGGAAGTCTACAGATACGCAGTATTTT. This sequence encodes CASSETGKSTDTQYF. The chain employs TRBV7-9 and TRBJ2-3, with TRBD1 identical over 7 bases. The CDR3 length is 15 residues. Losses at the gene ends were 5 bases for V and 3 bases for J; bases not matched to a gene: 8. Germline V gene lookup returns CDR1 SEHNR and CDR2 FQNEAQ (reference sequence).

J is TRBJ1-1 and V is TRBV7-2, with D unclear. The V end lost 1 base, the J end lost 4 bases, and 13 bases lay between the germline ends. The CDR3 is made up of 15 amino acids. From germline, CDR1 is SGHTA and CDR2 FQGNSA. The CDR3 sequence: CASSLELSGSTEAFF. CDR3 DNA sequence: TGTGCCAGCAGCTTAGAGCTATCCGGGTCCACTGAAGCTTTCTTT.

The CDR3 region has the DNA TGTGCCACCAGCAGAGATAAATCTGGGGCCAACGTCCTGACTTTC. Its protein is CATSRDKSGANVLTF. The rearrangement joins TRBV15 to TRBJ2-6; the D is unclear. V shed 0 bases and J shed 1 base, with 4 bases lying between them. This CDR3 has 15 amino acids. Germline CDR1 LNHNV, CDR2 YYDKDF (reference sequence).

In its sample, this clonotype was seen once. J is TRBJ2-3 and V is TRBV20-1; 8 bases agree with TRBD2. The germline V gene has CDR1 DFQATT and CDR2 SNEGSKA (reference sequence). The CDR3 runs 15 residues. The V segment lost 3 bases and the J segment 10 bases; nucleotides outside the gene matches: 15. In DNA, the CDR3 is TGCAGTGCTAGTTCCCCTCGGGAGGGCCTAACCCCGCAGTATTTT. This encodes CSASSPREGLTPQYF.

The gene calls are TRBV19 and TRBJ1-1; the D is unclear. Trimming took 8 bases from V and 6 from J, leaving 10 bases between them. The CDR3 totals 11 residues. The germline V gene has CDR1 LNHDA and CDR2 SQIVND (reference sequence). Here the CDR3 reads CASARSPEAFF. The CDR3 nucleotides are TGTGCCAGTGCCCGAAGTCCTGAAGCTTTCTTT.

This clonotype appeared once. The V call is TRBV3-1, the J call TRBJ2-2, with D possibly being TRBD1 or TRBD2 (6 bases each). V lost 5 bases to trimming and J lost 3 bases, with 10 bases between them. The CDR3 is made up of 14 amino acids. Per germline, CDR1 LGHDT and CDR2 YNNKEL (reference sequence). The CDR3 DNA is TGTGCCAGCAGCAGAGGGGGGCACACCGGGGAGCTGTTTTTT. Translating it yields CASSRGGHTGELFF.

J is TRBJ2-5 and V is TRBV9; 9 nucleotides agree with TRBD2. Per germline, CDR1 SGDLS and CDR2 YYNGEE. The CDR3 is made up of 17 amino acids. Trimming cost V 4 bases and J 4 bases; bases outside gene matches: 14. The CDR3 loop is CASSPAPRAGGRETQYF. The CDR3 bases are TGTGCCAGCAGCCCAGCCCCACGAGCGGGGGGCAGAGAGACCCAGTACTTC.

The CDR3: CASRGLDNEKLFF. CDR3 bases: TGTGCCAGCAGGGGGTTGGATAATGAAAAACTGTTTTTT. This chain joins TRBV3-1 and TRBJ1-4; D remains ambiguous. CDR3 length: 13 residues. V was clipped by 6 bases and J by 4 bases, with 9 bases between them. The germline CDR1 and CDR2 sequences are LGHDT and YNNKEL (reference sequence). Full variable domain (remainder filled in from reference TRBV3-1 and TRBJ1-4): DTAVSQTPKYLVTQMGNDKSIKCEQNLGHDTMYWYKQDSKKFLKIMFSYNNKELIINETVPNRFSPKSPDKAHLNLHINSLELGDSAVYFCASRGLDNEKLFFGSGTQLSVL.

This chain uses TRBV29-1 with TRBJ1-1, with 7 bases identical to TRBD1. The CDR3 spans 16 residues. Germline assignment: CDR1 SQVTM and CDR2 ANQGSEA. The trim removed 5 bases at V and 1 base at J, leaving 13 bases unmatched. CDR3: CSVRFPTGHGNTEAFF. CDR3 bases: TGCAGCGTTCGGTTCCCGACAGGGCATGGGAACACTGAAGCTTTCTTT. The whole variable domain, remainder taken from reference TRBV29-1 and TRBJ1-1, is SAVISQKPSRDICQRGTSLTIQCQVDSQVTMMFWYRQQPGQSLTLIATANQGSEATYESGFVIDKFPISRPNLTFSTLTVSNMSPEDSSIYLCSVRFPTGHGNTEAFFGQGTRLTVV.

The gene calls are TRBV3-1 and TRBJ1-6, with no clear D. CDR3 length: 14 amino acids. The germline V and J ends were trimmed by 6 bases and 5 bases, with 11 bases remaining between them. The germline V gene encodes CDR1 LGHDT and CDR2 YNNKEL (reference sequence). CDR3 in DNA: TGTGCCAGCAGTCAGTGGCTAGATAATTCACCCCTCCACTTT. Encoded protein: CASSQWLDNSPLHF.

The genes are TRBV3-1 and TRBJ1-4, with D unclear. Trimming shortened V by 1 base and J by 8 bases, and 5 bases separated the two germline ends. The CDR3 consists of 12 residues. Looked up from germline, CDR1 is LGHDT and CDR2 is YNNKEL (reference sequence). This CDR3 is CASSQVREKLFF. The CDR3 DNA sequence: TGTGCCAGCAGCCAAGTTCGAGAAAAACTGTTTTTT.

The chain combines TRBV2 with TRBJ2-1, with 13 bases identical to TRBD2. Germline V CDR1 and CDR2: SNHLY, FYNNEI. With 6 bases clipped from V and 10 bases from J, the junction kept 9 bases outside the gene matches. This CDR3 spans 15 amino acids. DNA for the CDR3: TGTGCCAGCAGCGCTAGACTAGCGGGAGGCCTCGAGCAGTTCTTC. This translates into CASSARLAGGLEQFF.

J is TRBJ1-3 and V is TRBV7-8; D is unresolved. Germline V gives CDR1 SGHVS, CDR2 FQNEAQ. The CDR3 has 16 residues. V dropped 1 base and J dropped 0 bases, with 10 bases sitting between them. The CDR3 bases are TGTGCCAGCAGCTTAGGACAATGGACCTCTGGAAACACCATATATTTT. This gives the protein CASSLGQWTSGNTIYF.

CDR3 in amino acids: CASSRPDYEQYF. For the CDR3, the DNA is TGTGCCAGCAGTCGACCAGATTACGAGCAGTACTTC. The J gene is TRBJ2-7, the V gene TRBV6-1; D gene ambiguous. This CDR3 has 12 amino acids. Trimming took off 5 bases at V and 4 bases at J, with 9 bases between the two ends. Per the germline V gene, CDR1 is MNHNS and CDR2 is SASEGT.

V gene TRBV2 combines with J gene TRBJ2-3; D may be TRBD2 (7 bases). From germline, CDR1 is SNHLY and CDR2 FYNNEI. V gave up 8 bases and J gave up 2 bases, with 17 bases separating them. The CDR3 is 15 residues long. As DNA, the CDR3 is TGTGCCAGCGGGGCAGGCGGGGGCCTCACAGATACGCAGTATTTT. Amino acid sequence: CASGAGGGLTDTQYF.

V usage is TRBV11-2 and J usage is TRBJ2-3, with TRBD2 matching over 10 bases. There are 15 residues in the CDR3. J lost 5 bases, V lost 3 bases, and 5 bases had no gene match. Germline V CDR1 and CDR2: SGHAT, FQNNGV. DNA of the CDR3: TGTGCCAGCAGCTTCCTAGCGGGGGTAGGAGATACGCAGTATTTT. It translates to CASSFLAGVGDTQYF.

CDR3 DNA: TGCGCCCCACGGGGTGGTTATGGCTACACCTTC. This encodes CAPRGGYGYTF. The V and J genes are TRBV23-1 and TRBJ1-2; D is unclear. TRBV23-1 qualifies as an ORF whose function is uncertain. Between the trimmed V and J ends, which lost 11 bases and 5 bases, there was a span of 12 bases. The CDR3 length is 11 residues.

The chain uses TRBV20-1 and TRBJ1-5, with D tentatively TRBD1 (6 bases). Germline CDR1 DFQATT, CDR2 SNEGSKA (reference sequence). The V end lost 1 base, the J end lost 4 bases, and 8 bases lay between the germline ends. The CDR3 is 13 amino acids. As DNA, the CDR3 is TGCAGTGCTAGAGGACAGGTTAATCAGCCCCAGCATTTT. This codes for CSARGQVNQPQHF.

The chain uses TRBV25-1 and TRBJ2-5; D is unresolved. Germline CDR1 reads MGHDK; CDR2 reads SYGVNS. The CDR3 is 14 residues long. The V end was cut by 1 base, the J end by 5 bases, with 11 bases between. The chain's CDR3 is CASSEFRRRETQYF. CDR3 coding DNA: TGTGCCAGCAGTGAATTTCGGAGACGGGAGACCCAGTACTTC.

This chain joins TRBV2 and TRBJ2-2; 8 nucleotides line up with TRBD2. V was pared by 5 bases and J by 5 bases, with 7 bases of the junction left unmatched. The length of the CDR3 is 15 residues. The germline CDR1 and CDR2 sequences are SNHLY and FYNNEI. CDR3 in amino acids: CASSPTSGVTGELFF. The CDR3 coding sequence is TGTGCCAGCAGTCCCACTAGCGGAGTGACCGGGGAGCTGTTTTTT.

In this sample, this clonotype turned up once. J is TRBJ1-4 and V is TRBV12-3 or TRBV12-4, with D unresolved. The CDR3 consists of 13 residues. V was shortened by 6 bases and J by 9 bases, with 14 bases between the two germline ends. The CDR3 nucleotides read TGTGCCAGCAGACAGCGTACCCAGAAAAAACTGTTTTTT. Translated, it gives CASRQRTQKKLFF.

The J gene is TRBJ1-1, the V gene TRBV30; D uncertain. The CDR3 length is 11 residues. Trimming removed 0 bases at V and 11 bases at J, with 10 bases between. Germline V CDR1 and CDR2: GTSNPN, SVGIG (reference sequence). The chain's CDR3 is CAWSVGVVAFF. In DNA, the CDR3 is TGTGCCTGGAGTGTAGGCGTGGTCGCTTTCTTT.